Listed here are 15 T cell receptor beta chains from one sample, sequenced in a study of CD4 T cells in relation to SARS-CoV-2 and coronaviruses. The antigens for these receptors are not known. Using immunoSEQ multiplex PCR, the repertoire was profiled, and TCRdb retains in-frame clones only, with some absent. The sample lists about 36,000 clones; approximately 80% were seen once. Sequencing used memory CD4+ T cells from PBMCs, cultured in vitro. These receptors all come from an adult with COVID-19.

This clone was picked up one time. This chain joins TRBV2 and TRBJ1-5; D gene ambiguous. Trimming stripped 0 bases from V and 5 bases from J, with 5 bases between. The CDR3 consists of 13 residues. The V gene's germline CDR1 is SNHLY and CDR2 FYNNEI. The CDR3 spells CASSEALYQPQHF. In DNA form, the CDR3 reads TGTGCCAGCAGTGAAGCGCTTTATCAGCCCCAGCATTTT.

CDR3 sequence: CASRRGEGRGEQFF. The CDR3 bases are TGTGCCAGCAGACGGGGAGAGGGGCGGGGTGAGCAGTTCTTC. The V gene is TRBV3-1 (or the pseudogene TRBV3-2), the J gene TRBJ2-1; TRBD2 is a possible D gene (6 bases). Trimming pared 6 bases from V and 9 bases from J, leaving 18 bases between. CDR3 length equals 14 residues. Per the germline V gene, CDR1 is LGHDT and CDR2 is YNNKEL (reference sequence).

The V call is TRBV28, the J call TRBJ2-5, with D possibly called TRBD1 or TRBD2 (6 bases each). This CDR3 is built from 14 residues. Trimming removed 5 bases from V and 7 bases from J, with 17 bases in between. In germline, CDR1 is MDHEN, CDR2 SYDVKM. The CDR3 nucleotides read TGTGCCAGCAGTCTAGGGGGGAGCGTGGGGACCCAGTACTTC. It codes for CASSLGGSVGTQYF.

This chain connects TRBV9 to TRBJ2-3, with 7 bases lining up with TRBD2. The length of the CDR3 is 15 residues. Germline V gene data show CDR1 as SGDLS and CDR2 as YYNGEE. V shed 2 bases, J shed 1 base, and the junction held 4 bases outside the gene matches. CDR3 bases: TGTGCCAGCAGCGTGCGCGGGAGTGGCACAGATACGCAGTATTTT. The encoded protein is CASSVRGSGTDTQYF. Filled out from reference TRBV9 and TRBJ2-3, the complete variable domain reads DSGVTQTPKHLITATGQRVTLRCSPRSGDLSVYWYQQSLDQGLQFLIQYYNGEERAKGNILERFSAQQFPDLHSELNLSSLELGDSALYFCASSVRGSGTDTQYFGPGTRLTVL.

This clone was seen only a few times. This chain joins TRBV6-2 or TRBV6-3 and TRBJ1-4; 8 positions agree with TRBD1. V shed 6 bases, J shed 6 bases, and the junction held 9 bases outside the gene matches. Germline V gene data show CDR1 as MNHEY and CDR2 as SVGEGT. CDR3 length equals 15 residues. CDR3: CASSRDRTNDEKLFF. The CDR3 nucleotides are TGTGCCAGCAGCAGGGACAGGACGAACGATGAAAAACTGTTTTTT.

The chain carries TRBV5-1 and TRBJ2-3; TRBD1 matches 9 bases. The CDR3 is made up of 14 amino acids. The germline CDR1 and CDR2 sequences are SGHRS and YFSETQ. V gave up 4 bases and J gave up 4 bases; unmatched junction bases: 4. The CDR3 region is CASSIQGAADTQYF. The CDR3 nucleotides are TGCGCCAGCAGCATACAGGGGGCAGCAGATACGCAGTATTTT. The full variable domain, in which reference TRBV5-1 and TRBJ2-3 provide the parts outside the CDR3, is KAGVTQTPRYLIKTRGQQVTLSCSPISGHRSVSWYQQTPGQGLQFLFEYFSETQRNKGNFPGRFSGRQFSNSRSEMNVSTLELGDSALYLCASSIQGAADTQYFGPGTRLTVL.

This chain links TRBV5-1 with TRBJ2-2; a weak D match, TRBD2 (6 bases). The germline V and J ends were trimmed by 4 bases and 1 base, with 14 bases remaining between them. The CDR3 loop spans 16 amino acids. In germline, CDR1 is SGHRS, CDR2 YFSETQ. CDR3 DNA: TGCGCCAGCAGCCCCTTCGGGACTTTGAACACCGGGGAGCTGTTTTTT. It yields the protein CASSPFGTLNTGELFF.

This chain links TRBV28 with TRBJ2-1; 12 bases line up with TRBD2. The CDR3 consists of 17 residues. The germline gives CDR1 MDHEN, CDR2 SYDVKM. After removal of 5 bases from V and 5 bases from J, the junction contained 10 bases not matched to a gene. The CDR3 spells CASSPSTSGRMHNEQFF. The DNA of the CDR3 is TGTGCCAGCAGTCCCTCCACTAGCGGGAGGATGCACAATGAGCAGTTCTTC.

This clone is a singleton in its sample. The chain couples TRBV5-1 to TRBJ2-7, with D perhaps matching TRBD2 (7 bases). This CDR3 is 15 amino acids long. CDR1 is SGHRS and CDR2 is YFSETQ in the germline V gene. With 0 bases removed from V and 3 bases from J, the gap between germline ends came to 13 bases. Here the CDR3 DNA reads TGCGCCAGCAGCTTGGGGGGGAGGGACAACTACGAGCAGTACTTC. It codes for CASSLGGRDNYEQYF.

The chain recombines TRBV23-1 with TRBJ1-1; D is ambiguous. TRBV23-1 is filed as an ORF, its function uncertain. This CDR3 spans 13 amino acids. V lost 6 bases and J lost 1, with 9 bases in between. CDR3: CASSPHPNTEAFF. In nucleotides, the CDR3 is TGCGCCAGCAGCCCCCACCCGAACACTGAAGCTTTCTTT.

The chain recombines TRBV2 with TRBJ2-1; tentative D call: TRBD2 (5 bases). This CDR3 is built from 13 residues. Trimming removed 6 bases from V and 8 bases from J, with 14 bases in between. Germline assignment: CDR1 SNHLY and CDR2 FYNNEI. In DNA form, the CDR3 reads TGTGCCAGCAGCGGGGTGGACTGGTATGAGCAGTTCTTC. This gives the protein CASSGVDWYEQFF. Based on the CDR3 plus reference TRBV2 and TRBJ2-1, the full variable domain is EPEVTQTPSHQVTQMGQEVILRCVPISNHLYFYWYRQILGQKVEFLVSFYNNEISEKSEIFDDQFSVERPDGSNFTLKIRSTKLEDSAMYFCASSGVDWYEQFFGPGTRLTVL.

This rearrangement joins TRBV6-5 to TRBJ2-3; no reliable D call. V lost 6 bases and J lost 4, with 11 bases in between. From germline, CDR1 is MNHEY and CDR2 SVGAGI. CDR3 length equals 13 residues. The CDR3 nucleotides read TGTGCCAGCAGCGTCGGAGTCCCAGATACGCAGTATTTT. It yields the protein CASSVGVPDTQYF.

CDR3 region: CASSLRGRFGNTIYF. In DNA form, the CDR3 reads TGTGCCAGTAGTCTCAGGGGACGGTTTGGAAACACCATATATTTT. The rearrangement uses TRBV19 and TRBJ1-3, with D perhaps TRBD1 (6 bases). Germline CDR1 LNHDA, CDR2 SQIVND (reference sequence). Trimming took off 5 bases at V and 3 bases at J, with 14 bases between the two ends. This CDR3 region has 15 residues.

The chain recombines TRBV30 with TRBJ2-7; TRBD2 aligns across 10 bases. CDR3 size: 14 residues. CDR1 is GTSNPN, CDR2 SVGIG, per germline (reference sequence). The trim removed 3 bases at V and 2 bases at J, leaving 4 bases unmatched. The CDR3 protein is CAWRVAGGAYEQYF. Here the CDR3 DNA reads TGTGCCTGGAGGGTAGCGGGAGGTGCCTACGAGCAGTACTTC. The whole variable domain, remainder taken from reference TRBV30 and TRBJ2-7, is SQTIHQWPATLVQPVGSPLSLECTVEGTSNPNLYWYRQAAGRGLQLLFYSVGIGQISSEVPQNLSASRPQDRQFILSSKKLLLSDSGFYLCAWRVAGGAYEQYFGPGTRLTVT.

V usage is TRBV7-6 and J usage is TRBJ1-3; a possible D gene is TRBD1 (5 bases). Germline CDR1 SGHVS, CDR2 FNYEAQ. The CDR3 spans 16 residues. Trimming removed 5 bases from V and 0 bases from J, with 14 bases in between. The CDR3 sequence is CASSARDANSGNTIYF. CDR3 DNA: TGTGCCAGCAGCGCCCGGGACGCGAACTCTGGAAACACCATATATTTT.